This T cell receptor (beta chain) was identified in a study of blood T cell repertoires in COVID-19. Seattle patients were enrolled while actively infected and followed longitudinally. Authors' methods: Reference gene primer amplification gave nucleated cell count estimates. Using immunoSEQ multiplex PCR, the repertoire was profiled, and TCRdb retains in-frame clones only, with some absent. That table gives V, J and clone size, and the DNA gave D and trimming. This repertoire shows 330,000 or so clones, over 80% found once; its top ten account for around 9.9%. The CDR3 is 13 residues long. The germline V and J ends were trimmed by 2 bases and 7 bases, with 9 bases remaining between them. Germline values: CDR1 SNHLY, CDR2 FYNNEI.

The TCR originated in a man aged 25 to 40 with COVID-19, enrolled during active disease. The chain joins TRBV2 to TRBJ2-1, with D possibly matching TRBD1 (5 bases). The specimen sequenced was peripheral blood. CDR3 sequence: CASSEPRANEQFF. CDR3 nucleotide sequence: TGTGCCAGCAGTGAACCCAGGGCGAATGAGCAGTTCTTC.